This entry describes one TCR beta chain. This sample was included in a study of blood T cell repertoires in COVID-19. Study information: Material from acute and convalescent COVID-19 was sourced from the United States, Italy and Spain.

Methods used by the authors: From reference gene primer amplification, estimates of nucleated cell counts were derived. Data came from immunoSEQ multiplex PCR; TCRdb stores just in-frame clones and leaves some out. That table supplies the V and J calls and clone size; D and trimming were determined from the DNA. The sample comprises approximately 350,000 clones, about 90% of which are singletons, and about 3% rests with the top ten. V was clipped by 2 bases and J by 5 bases, with 6 bases between them. CDR1 is LGHNT, CDR2 FRNRAP, per germline. CDR3 size: 12 residues. Sequenced: PBMCs or T cells enriched from blood (not recorded which). This chain uses TRBV12-5 with TRBJ1-1; D is undetermined. The TCR comes from a woman in her twenties or thirties who had recovered from COVID-19. This CDR3 is CASGLPRTEAFF. As DNA, the CDR3 is TGTGCTAGTGGTTTGCCCCGGACTGAAGCTTTCTTT. Full variable domain (outside the CDR3, taken from reference TRBV12-5 and TRBJ1-1): DARVTQTPRHKVTEMGQEVTMRCQPILGHNTVFWYRQTMMQGLELLAYFRNRAPLDDSGMPKDRFSAEMPDATLATLKIQPSEPRDSAVYFCASGLPRTEAFFGQGTRLTVV.